Each of the 17 T cell receptor beta chains below was sequenced from the same sample in a study of cytomegalovirus exposure and HLA in healthy donors. The PCR made use of 60 Vbeta and 13 Jbeta primers. Assay: immunoSEQ multiplex PCR; the TCRdb copy retains only in-frame clones and omits some. The data hold approximately 150,000 clones, with around four fifths observed a single time. The specimen sequenced was PBMCs. These TCRs come from a woman aged 55-75 years in good health and CMV-seropositive.

This clone was seen a single time. Here the CDR3 reads CASSSREFTYEQYF. CDR3 nucleotides: TGTGCCAGCAGCTCGCGGGAGTTCACCTACGAGCAGTACTTC. The chain is built from TRBV7-2 and TRBJ2-7; 7 nucleotides align to TRBD2. The CDR3 runs to 14 residues. Germline CDR1 is SGHTA and CDR2 is FQGNSA. The junction had 5 bases not matched to a gene; V was cut back by 4 bases and J by 2 bases. Full variable domain (remainder filled in from reference TRBV7-2 and TRBJ2-7): GAGVSQSPSNKVTEKGKDVELRCDPISGHTALYWYRQSLGQGLEFLIYFQGNSAPDKSGLPSDRFSAERTGGSVSTLTIQRTQQEDSAVYLCASSSREFTYEQYFGPGTRLTVT.

The rearrangement uses TRBV29-1 and TRBJ1-2, with a weak D call TRBD1 (5 bases). CDR3 length: 15 residues. With 3 bases removed from V and 6 bases from J, the gap between germline ends came to 20 bases. Germline-derived CDR1 and CDR2 are SQVTM and ANQGSEA. CDR3 bases: TGCAGCGTTGATGTCTCGAGCAGGGATGGGGATGGCTACACCTTC. It is translated as CSVDVSSRDGDGYTF.

The genes are TRBV11-3 and TRBJ2-7, with D maybe TRBD1 (6 bases). The V gene lost 8 bases and the J gene lost 2 bases, with 16 bases spanning the gap. The germline V gene has CDR1 SGHNT and CDR2 YENEEA. This CDR3 has 14 amino acids. The CDR3 is CASQPGRGTYEQYF. The CDR3 DNA follows: TGTGCCAGCCAACCGGGCAGGGGAACCTACGAGCAGTACTTC.

V usage is TRBV4-1 and J usage is TRBJ2-7; TRBD1 matches 9 bases. This CDR3 has 16 residues. Germline V gene lookup returns CDR1 MGHRA and CDR2 YSYEKL. The V gene end was trimmed by 1 base and the J gene end by 5 bases; junction bases not matched to a gene: 9. The CDR3 protein is CASSQVYGTGLDEQYF. CDR3 nucleotides: TGCGCCAGCAGCCAAGTTTATGGGACAGGGTTAGACGAGCAGTACTTC.

The chain uses TRBV30 and TRBJ2-3; D gene ambiguous. The CDR3 is made up of 12 amino acids. Trimming took off 7 bases at V and 6 bases at J, with 14 bases between the two ends. The germline V gene encodes CDR1 GTSNPN and CDR2 SVGIG (reference sequence). The CDR3 loop reads CALAGSLDTQYF. The CDR3 nucleotides are TGTGCCTTAGCCGGGTCGTTGGATACGCAGTATTTT.

The V call is TRBV19, the J call TRBJ2-7, with 8 positions matching TRBD1. CDR3 length: 14 amino acids. Germline lookup yields CDR1 LNHDA and CDR2 SQIVND (reference sequence). V was pared by 5 bases and J by 0 bases, with 3 bases of the junction left unmatched. The CDR3 loop is CASSAGQVSYEQYF. In DNA form, the CDR3 reads TGTGCCAGTAGTGCGGGACAGGTCTCCTACGAGCAGTACTTC.

The chain carries TRBV2 and TRBJ2-7; no clear D. CDR1 is SNHLY and CDR2 is FYNNEI in the germline V gene. The CDR3 sequence is 15 residues long. V was cut by 2 bases and J by 8 bases, with 19 bases left in between. CDR3 protein: CASSETPIPSTQQYF. DNA for the CDR3: TGTGCCAGCAGTGAAACCCCCATCCCCTCTACCCAGCAGTACTTC.

The V and J genes are TRBV10-3 and TRBJ2-1; 8 bases fit TRBD1. CDR1 ENHRY and CDR2 SYGVKD come from the germline V gene. The CDR3 consists of 13 residues. V gave up 3 bases and J gave up 15 bases; unmatched junction bases: 10. Here the CDR3 DNA reads TGTGCCATCAGTGATGTACAGGGGGGTGCCATGTTCTTC. Translated: CAISDVQGGAMFF.

This clone was counted a single time. V usage is TRBV7-2 and J usage is TRBJ1-5; TRBD1 agrees at 9 bases. Germline lookup yields CDR1 SGHTA and CDR2 FQGNSA. The CDR3 consists of 15 residues. Trimming cost V 5 bases and J 6 bases; bases outside gene matches: 8. The CDR3 DNA follows: TGTGCCAGCAGCCCCTCCAGGGACAGGGCTCAGCCCCAGCATTTT. Residues: CASSPSRDRAQPQHF.

The rearrangement uses TRBV29-1 and TRBJ2-5, with 8 nucleotides matching TRBD1. CDR3 length: 13 amino acids. Germline CDR1 and CDR2: SQVTM and ANQGSEA. V dropped 7 bases and J dropped 7; count of bases not matched to a gene: 11. CDR3 nucleotide sequence: TGCAGCGGGGGACAGGAACGCTGGGGGACCCAGTACTTC. Translation: CSGGQERWGTQYF.

V usage is TRBV7-6 and J usage is TRBJ2-7; maybe TRBD2 (6 bases). The CDR3 is made up of 15 amino acids. Trimming removed 1 base from V and 6 bases from J, with 16 bases in between. Per germline, CDR1 SGHVS and CDR2 FNYEAQ. The CDR3, as DNA: TGTGCCAGCAGCTTAGACGTCGGGAGCCCCGGCGAGCAGTACTTC. Translation gives CASSLDVGSPGEQYF.

The V and J genes are TRBV5-6 and TRBJ2-5; D is ambiguous. The CDR3 length is 13 residues. CDR1 is SGHDT and CDR2 is YYEEEE in the germline V gene. V shed 0 bases and J shed 7 bases, with 10 bases lying between them. DNA of the CDR3: TGTGCCAGCAGCTTGGACGTCGCCGGGACCCAGTACTTC. It specifies CASSLDVAGTQYF.

The rearrangement joins TRBV28 to TRBJ1-1, with TRBD1 identical over 7 bases. Trimming removed 3 bases from V and 1 base from J; junction bases left unmatched: 11. Germline V gene sequence: CDR1 MDHEN, CDR2 SYDVKM. The CDR3 covers 17 residues. Written as DNA, the CDR3 is TGTGCCAGCAGTTTCGGACAGGCGATAACAAGGAACACTGAAGCTTTCTTT. Amino acids: CASSFGQAITRNTEAFF.

On this clone itself: Mismatch with germline at one junction end may stem from a read error. The chain couples TRBV7-7 to TRBJ2-2, with TRBD2 matching over 7 bases. From germline, CDR1 is SSHAT and CDR2 FNYEAQ (reference sequence). CDR3 length equals 13 residues. Here the CDR3 reads CASSAGDSGELFF. CDR3 nucleotides: TGTGCTAGCAGCGCGGGGGATAGCGGGGAGCTGTTTTTT.

This clone is a singleton in its sample. The chain couples TRBV7-2 to TRBJ2-3, with unresolved D. Germline values: CDR1 SGHTA, CDR2 FQGNSA. There are 12 residues in the CDR3. V dropped 5 bases and J dropped 6 bases, with 9 bases sitting between them. The CDR3 region has the DNA TGTGCCAGCAGCCCCCCCTCGGATACGCAGTATTTT. Amino acids: CASSPPSDTQYF. The full variable domain, rest sourced from reference TRBV7-2 and TRBJ2-3, is GAGVSQSPSNKVTEKGKDVELRCDPISGHTALYWYRQSLGQGLEFLIYFQGNSAPDKSGLPSDRFSAERTGGSVSTLTIQRTQQEDSAVYLCASSPPSDTQYFGPGTRLTVL.

The rearrangement links TRBV14 to TRBJ2-7; D gene unclear. Germline loops: CDR1 SGHDN, CDR2 FVKESK. V was shortened by 4 bases and J by 0 bases, with 13 bases between the two germline ends. This CDR3 region has 15 residues. CDR3 DNA: TGTGCCAGCAGCCCCTCGACGGCTAGCTCCTACGAGCAGTACTTC. Residues: CASSPSTASSYEQYF. Full variable domain (outside the CDR3, taken from reference TRBV14 and TRBJ2-7): EAGVTQFPSHSVIEKGQTVTLRCDPISGHDNLYWYRRVMGKEIKFLLHFVKESKQDESGMPNNRFLAERTGGTYSTLKVQPAELEDSGVYFCASSPSTASSYEQYFGPGTRLTVT.

Written as DNA, the CDR3 is TGTGCCAGCAGCTTAGGGACTAGCGGGATGGGAGATACGCAGTATTTT. As protein: CASSLGTSGMGDTQYF. The V and J genes are TRBV11-3 and TRBJ2-3; 12 positions match TRBD2. Germline-derived CDR1 and CDR2 are SGHNT and YENEEA. This CDR3 has 16 residues. Trimming took 1 base from V and 5 from J; bases not matched to a gene: 4. The whole variable domain, remainder taken from reference TRBV11-3 and TRBJ2-3, is EAGVVQSPRYKIIEKKQPVAFWCNPISGHNTLYWYLQNLGQGPELLIRYENEEAVDDSQLPKDRFSAERLKGVDSTLKIQPAELGDSAVYLCASSLGTSGMGDTQYFGPGTRLTVL.